Detailed here is one T cell receptor beta chain. The data were obtained in a study of cytomegalovirus exposure and HLA in healthy donors. Some clones are missing from TCRdb's copy, which holds only in-frame ones; the method was immunoSEQ multiplex PCR. The profile shows nearly 110,000 clones, about 87% of them singletons. Sequences were obtained from PBMCs. The receptor was derived from a woman younger than 35 in good health and CMV-seropositive.

The CDR3 region has the DNA TGTGCCAGCAGTTACTGGCCAGACAGACCGAACACTGAAGCTTTCTTT. This codes for CASSYWPDRPNTEAFF. The chain is built from TRBV28 and TRBJ1-1; maybe TRBD1 (5 bases). Trimming removed 4 bases at V and 1 base at J, with 16 bases between. CDR1 is MDHEN and CDR2 is SYDVKM in the germline V gene. The CDR3 covers 16 residues.